Each of the 3 T cell receptor beta chains below was sequenced from the same sample in a study of PD-1 blockade in classical Hodgkin lymphoma. Time point given: cycle 4 day 1 (C4D1), after less than 7 weeks of nivolumab. Following autologous stem cell transplantation, relapse occurred in every patient, and exposure to brentuximab vedotin varied. Some clones are missing from TCRdb's copy, which holds only in-frame ones; the method was immunoSEQ multiplex PCR. The table has around 30,000 clones, 72% seen once. Specimen: peripheral blood mononuclear cells (PBMCs), collected before the fourth cycle of nivolumab. The origin of the receptors is a human donor with classical Hodgkin lymphoma.

V gene TRBV10-2 combines with J gene TRBJ1-6; D call uncertain. The CDR3 length is 14 residues. V was clipped by 0 bases and J by 9 bases, with 9 bases between them. CDR1 is WSHSY, CDR2 SAAADI, per germline. The DNA of the CDR3 is TGCGCCAGCAGTGAGTCCGGGCCTATTTCACCCCTCCACTTT. This sequence encodes CASSESGPISPLHF.

The chain combines TRBV4-3 with TRBJ2-7; D is undetermined. The CDR3 has 15 residues. Trimming took off 1 base at V and 0 bases at J, with 10 bases between the two ends. The germline gives CDR1 LGHNA, CDR2 YSLEER. Written as DNA, the CDR3 is TGCGCCAGCAGCCAAGGAGGTCCCAGCTCCTACGAGCAGTACTTC. As protein: CASSQGGPSSYEQYF.

V usage is TRBV27 and J usage is TRBJ2-2; perhaps TRBD1 as D (5 bases). Germline V gives CDR1 MNHEY, CDR2 SMNVEV (reference sequence). CDR3 size: 15 residues. V dropped 2 bases and J dropped 3 bases, with 10 bases sitting between them. The CDR3 protein is CASSLRQLHTGELFF. As DNA, the CDR3 is TGTGCCAGCAGTTTAAGACAGCTTCACACCGGGGAGCTGTTTTTT.